This note documents a single T cell receptor beta chain sequence. This clone was detected only once. What antigen it recognizes has not been identified. No qualities accompany the bases; no much larger clone lies one base away. Collaborating institutions collected whole blood in K2EDTA tubes following their own protocols. For TCRbeta analysis, collaborator samples were shipped as frozen whole blood, as isolated PBMCs, or as DNA extracted from either sample type. The data were taken from a study of blood T cell repertoires in COVID-19 (TCRdb year 2020). For the study in its entirety: Samples covering the acute and convalescent phases of COVID-19 were provided by collaborators in the United States, Italy and Spain. The samples were drawn from the first 160 participants of the ongoing ImmuneRACE study and from 1,254 subjects provided by 6 global collaborators. Deeply sampled blood TCRbeta repertoires from subjects exposed to, actively infected with, or recovered from COVID-19 were included in the dataset. Where HLA class I and class II types were available, the types were taken from metadata supplied by the sample provider, not from assay-based typing. The repertoires were made available in a free public database intended to serve as a resource for research on the immune response to SARS-CoV-2. The material from the prospective study consisted of cDNA or gDNA derived from T cells, B-cell-depleted T cells, or PBMCs. A de-identified subject ID, COVID-19 status, age in years and sex were almost always included in the sample metadata.

The CDR3 runs 15 amino acids, cysteine and phenylalanine included. The only DNA kept is the CDR3, 45 bases in frame from the first base. CDR1 and CDR2 are drawn from the germline V gene (reference sequence): LNHDA, SQIVND. V and J lose 8 bases and 0 bases, and a span of 17 bases separates them. The immunoSEQ Assay, a bias-controlled multiplex PCR, was used to amplify TCRbeta CDR3 regions from genomic DNA. Turning to the authors' computational methods: Within the assay, amplification of reference gene primers was used to estimate how many nucleated cells each sample contained. To quantify the absolute abundance of each unique TCRbeta CDR3 rearrangement, sequence reads were collapsed and filtered. For each sample, productive Simpson clonality was calculated as the square root of Simpson's diversity index across productive rearrangements. As stored in TCRdb, this immuneACCESS dataset retains in-frame rearrangements with V and J assigned. A fraction of the clones does not appear; measured against another copy, unresolved V genes explain less than half of the discrepancy, and the remainder lacks a known reason. V, J and clone size are those of that table, while D and trimming were read from the DNA. The sample table lists over 140,000 clones, 84% of them with a count of one. The ten top clones hold 3% to 4.5% of the sample.

What the research found in general, with its limitations: How much clinical and demographic metadata was included differed by source and by participant, and the metadata was provided uncurated.

Sequencing was performed on peripheral blood. Here the chain combines TRBV19 and TRBJ2-7; the D gene is unclear. The sequence derives from an older woman with acute or convalescent COVID-19. The DNA is TGTGCCAGTCGAAACTTTCCAGGCAGCTCCTACGAGCAGTACTTC. Its amino acids are CASRNFPGSSYEQYF.